The rows below give T cell receptor beta chains drawn from one sample of a study of graft-versus-host responses after intestinal transplantation. The method was immunoSEQ multiplex PCR; TCRdb's version includes in-frame clones alone and lacks a portion of them. The sample carries over 65,000 clones, 80% to 95% recorded once. These receptors are not linked to any known antigen. The sample consisted of unstimulated CD8+ T cells sorted from spleen or lymph node cells, taken before transplant. These receptors all stem from a human donor who was the organ donor for an intestinal transplant. CDR3s include the opening cysteine and the closing phenylalanine or tryptophan. Fields, in order: CDR3 DNA, CDR3 protein, D gene, clone size, J gene, V gene. The D gene is left open where the match is weak. Only some rows state a clone size, as once, few, many or a class for expanded clones.

TGCGCCAGCAGCTTGGGGACAGGGGGACTCGGAGAAAAACTGTTTTTT CASSLGTGGLGEKLFF TRBD1 - TRBJ1-4 TRBV5-1
TGTGCCAGTAGTATTCAGGGCTACGAGCAGTACTTC CASSIQGYEQYF - - TRBJ2-7 TRBV19
TGTGCCAGCAGTGAGGTTTCTGGGGCCAACGTCCTGACTTTC CASSEVSGANVLTF - - TRBJ2-6 TRBV6-1
TGTGCCAGCTCACCGCCCTGGACTAGCGGGGGAGTAGATGAGCAGTTCTTC CASSPPWTSGGVDEQFF TRBD2 - TRBJ2-1 TRBV18
TGTGCCAGCAGTGGGGTGACTAGATGGGAGACCCAGTACTTC CASSGVTRWETQYF - - TRBJ2-5 TRBV27
TGTGCCAGCAGGGCACAGGGGAGCGAGCAGTACTTC CASRAQGSEQYF TRBD1 - TRBJ2-7 TRBV2
TGTGCCAGCAGTTATACAAACACCGGGGAGCTGTTTTTT CASSYTNTGELFF - - TRBJ2-2 TRBV27
TGCAGCGGAATTCTAGGCTACGAGCAGTACTTC CSGILGYEQYF - - TRBJ2-7 TRBV29-1
TGCGCCAGCAGCTTCGGACAGGTTATGAACACTGAAGCTTTCTTT CASSFGQVMNTEAFF TRBD1 - TRBJ1-1 TRBV5-1
TGTGCCAGCAGTTACTTCGGGAGCCCGGGCGAGTACTTC CASSYFGSPGEYF - - TRBJ2-4 TRBV6-5
TGTGCCTGGAGTCCCGCGGGAAGGAGGTTCCACGAGCAGTACTTC CAWSPAGRRFHEQYF - - TRBJ2-7 TRBV30
TGCGCCAGCAGCCAAGATCGGGTTAGCTACTACAATGAGCAGTTCTTC CASSQDRVSYYNEQFF - once TRBJ2-1 TRBV4-1
TGCGCCAGCAGCCAAGATAAGGGGGCCGGTCAGCCCCAGCACTTT CASSQDKGAGQPQHF TRBD1 - TRBJ1-5 TRBV4-1
TGTGCCAGCAGCTTAGAGCGGGGGATGGCTGGAAACACCATATATTTT CASSLERGMAGNTIYF - - TRBJ1-3 TRBV7-6
TGTGTCAGAAGCTCCCCTTTGGACAGGGAAAATAATTCACCCCTCCACTTT CVRSSPLDRENNSPLHF - - TRBJ1-6 TRBV7-5
TGTGCCAGCAGTTTACTAGCGGGGTACAATGAGCAGTTCTTC CASSLLAGYNEQFF TRBD2 - TRBJ2-1 TRBV27
TGTGCTACCGGAAGGGCCGGGGAGCTGTTTTTT CATGRAGELFF - few TRBJ2-2 TRBV27
TGTGCCAGCAGTTACTCGTCGGGTCATACGCAGTATTTT CASSYSSGHTQYF - once TRBJ2-3 TRBV6-5
TGTGCCAGCAGCTTCCGGGGGTTGAACACTGAAGCTTTCTTT CASSFRGLNTEAFF - - TRBJ1-1 TRBV5-5
TGCGCCAGCAGCCAAGACGGGGACAATGAGCAGTTCTTC CASSQDGDNEQFF - - TRBJ2-1 TRBV4-1
TGTGCCAGCAGCTTGGAATCTGCGCGGCAGTACTTC CASSLESARQYF - - TRBJ2-7 TRBV5-4
TGCAGCGTTGAGGAGCCCCCGGGCCAGCCCCAGCATTTT CSVEEPPGQPQHF - - TRBJ1-5 TRBV29-1
TGTGCCAGCAGTTTATCTGCAGCGACTGGAAACACCATATATTTT CASSLSAATGNTIYF - - TRBJ1-3 TRBV28
TGCGCCAGCAGCCAAAGCGGACAGTTGGATGAGCAGTTCTTC CASSQSGQLDEQFF - - TRBJ2-1 TRBV4-1
TGTGCCAGTAGTATAGGGGTCTCCAATCAGCCCCAGCATTTT CASSIGVSNQPQHF - - TRBJ1-5 TRBV19
TGTGCCAGCTCCTCGGGAAGGGAACGAGGGCCGGCCACTGAAGCTTTCTTT CASSSGRERGPATEAFF - - TRBJ1-1 TRBV7-9
TGTGCCAGCAGCTCGAATCTTGGGGGACAAGAGACCCAGTACTTC CASSSNLGGQETQYF - once TRBJ2-5 TRBV7-9
TGTGCCTGGAGTGAACAGGGTTATCAGCCCCAGCATTTT CAWSEQGYQPQHF - - TRBJ1-5 TRBV30
TGTGCCAGCAGCGTAGCTGATACGCAGTATTTT CASSVADTQYF - once TRBJ2-3 TRBV9
TGTGCCAGCAGCGGGGGGACAGAACTAGAAGCTTTCTTT CASSGGTELEAFF TRBD1 - TRBJ1-1 TRBV9
TGTGCCAGTAGTTCTGTGGGACAGGGATGGCGCGAGCAGTACTTC CASSSVGQGWREQYF TRBD1 - TRBJ2-7 TRBV19
TGTGCCAGCAGTTTAGGTCACGAGCAGTACTTC CASSLGHEQYF - once TRBJ2-7 TRBV27
TGTGCTAGTGGTTTGGTGTATCTCTTTAGGAACACTGAAGCTTTCTTT CASGLVYLFRNTEAFF - - TRBJ1-1 TRBV12-5
TGCGCCAGCAGCGGAGGGGCTAGCGGTAACTACGAGCAGTACTTC CASSGGASGNYEQYF TRBD2 - TRBJ2-7 TRBV4-1
TGTGCCAGCAGCTTAATGAACACTGAAGCTTTCTTT CASSLMNTEAFF - - TRBJ1-1 TRBV5-6
TGTGCCAGCCCCGTGTCGGCCGGGGAGCTGTTTTTT CASPVSAGELFF - once TRBJ2-2 TRBV5-6
TGTGCCAGCAGTGTGTTAGCGGGAGAGTACGAGCAGTACTTC CASSVLAGEYEQYF TRBD2 - TRBJ2-7 TRBV6-1
TGCGCCAGCAGCCAAGATGGGGGGCAGGGGCAGTTCTTC CASSQDGGQGQFF - - TRBJ2-1 TRBV4-1
TGTGCCAGCACCGAGTACTCGGACAAACCTCCCTACGAGCAGTACTTC CASTEYSDKPPYEQYF - - TRBJ2-7 TRBV2
TGTGCCAGCAGCTTAGAAAGTGTAGTATTGGACTTC CASSLESVVLDF - - TRBJ2-7 TRBV11-3
TGCGCCAGCAGCCTCGGGACAGGGAATGGCTACACCTTC CASSLGTGNGYTF TRBD1 - TRBJ1-2 TRBV4-1
TGCGCCAGCAGCTTGGGTTTTGGGGGCTCCTACAATGAGCAGTTCTTC CASSLGFGGSYNEQFF - - TRBJ2-1 TRBV5-1
TGTGCCAGTAGTACATCCCTGACTAAATCCGTCGGAAATCAGCCCCAGCATTTT CASSTSLTKSVGNQPQHF - - TRBJ1-5 TRBV19
TGTGCCAGCAGCTTAGGGTCATCCAGGCGTAGCTCCTACGAGCAGTACTTC CASSLGSSRRSSYEQYF - - TRBJ2-7 TRBV13
TGCGCCAGCAGCTTTGGAGGGACAGGGCTTCTAGGTGGAACCGGGGAGCTGTTTTTT CASSFGGTGLLGGTGELFF TRBD1 - TRBJ2-2 TRBV5-1
TGTGCTAGTGGTTTGGCACTCAGCAGGGCCTACTTC CASGLALSRAYF - - TRBJ2-5 TRBV12-5
TGCAGCGCTGAAGACAGGGAGGACGGTGGCTACACCTTC CSAEDREDGGYTF TRBD1 - TRBJ1-2 TRBV29-1
TGCGCCAGCAGCCAAGAGGGGGTCGACAGGGAAGACACAGATACGCAGTATTTT CASSQEGVDREDTDTQYF TRBD1 - TRBJ2-3 TRBV4-1
TGTGCCAGCAGTCCCCTAGCGGGAGTGGGAGAGACCCAGTACTTC CASSPLAGVGETQYF TRBD2 - TRBJ2-5 TRBV6-5
TGTGCCAGCAGCTTCAGGGGGGGCTACGAGCAGTACTTC CASSFRGGYEQYF - - TRBJ2-7 TRBV5-6
TGCGCCAGCAGCCACCCAAGCGCACCAAACACGGTCGGAGCTTTCTTT CASSHPSAPNTVGAFF - - TRBJ1-1 TRBV4-1
TGTGCCAGCTCGTCTTGGGACAGGTTGATAGCGGGAGGGCCTCCCGGGGAGCTGTTTTTT CASSSWDRLIAGGPPGELFF TRBD2 - TRBJ2-2 TRBV9